These 18 T cell receptor beta chains were sequenced from one sample in a study of blood T cell repertoires in COVID-19. Profiling relied on immunoSEQ multiplex PCR, and the TCRdb table lists in-frame clones only, not all of them. This table holds about 81,000 clones, over 70% found once. The sample consisted of peripheral blood. These receptors originate from a woman aged 45-65 years with acute or convalescent COVID-19.

This rearrangement joins TRBV28 to TRBJ1-2; D is perhaps TRBD1 (6 bases). Trimming cost V 0 bases and J 2 bases, with 13 bases left between them. The length of the CDR3 is 16 residues. Germline V CDR1 and CDR2: MDHEN, SYDVKM. CDR3 sequence reads: CASSLWPGQPNYGYTF. CDR3 DNA: TGTGCCAGCAGTTTATGGCCCGGACAGCCGAACTATGGCTACACCTTC.

On this clone: Additional DNA sequences in this sample encode the identical CDR3. The chain recombines TRBV9 with TRBJ2-5, with D possibly being TRBD1 (6 bases). This CDR3 spans 14 amino acids. Trimming removed 0 bases at V and 5 bases at J, with 11 bases between. CDR1 is SGDLS, CDR2 YYNGEE, per germline. The CDR3 here is CASSVGGQGETQYF. CDR3 bases: TGTGCCAGCAGCGTAGGAGGGCAGGGGGAGACCCAGTACTTC. The whole variable domain, remainder taken from reference TRBV9 and TRBJ2-5, is DSGVTQTPKHLITATGQRVTLRCSPRSGDLSVYWYQQSLDQGLQFLIQYYNGEERAKGNILERFSAQQFPDLHSELNLSSLELGDSALYFCASSVGGQGETQYFGPGTRLLVL.

This clone was picked up one time. This sequence joins TRBV5-6 and TRBJ1-4; D unclear. The V gene lost 7 bases and the J gene lost 8 bases, with 21 bases spanning the gap. The CDR3 loop spans 15 amino acids. The V gene's germline CDR1 is SGHDT and CDR2 YYEEEE. In nucleotides, the CDR3 is TGTGCCAGCGTATTTGGATTCCGGGCGGGGGAAAAACTGTTTTTT. Protein: CASVFGFRAGEKLFF.

The chain carries TRBV5-1 and TRBJ2-1; tentatively, D is TRBD2 (7 bases). The ends were cut back, 0 bases at V and 0 bases at J, with 16 bases in the middle. CDR3 length: 18 residues. Looked up from germline, CDR1 is SGHRS and CDR2 is YFSETQ. The CDR3 spells CASSLVGGGRSSYNEQFF. The CDR3 DNA is TGCGCCAGCAGCTTGGTTGGCGGGGGCAGAAGCTCCTACAATGAGCAGTTCTTC.

This clone was counted a few times. The chain joins TRBV28 to TRBJ1-4, with D perhaps matching TRBD1 (5 bases). Trimming took 3 bases from V and 3 from J, leaving 17 bases between them. The CDR3 contains 17 residues. Germline V gene data show CDR1 as MDHEN and CDR2 as SYDVKM. The CDR3 DNA reads as TGTGCCAGCAGTTTGGCGGGACGGAACACAGCTAATGAAAAACTGTTTTTT. Protein product: CASSLAGRNTANEKLFF.

The chain carries TRBV29-1 and TRBJ2-1; D ambiguous. Deletions cut 5 bases from V and 0 bases from J, with 11 bases between. Germline values: CDR1 SQVTM, CDR2 ANQGSEA. This CDR3 has 14 amino acids. The CDR3 DNA follows: TGCAGCGTTTTTGACACCGTCTCCTACAATGAGCAGTTCTTC. This codes for CSVFDTVSYNEQFF.

The chain uses TRBV5-1 and TRBJ2-7, with TRBD2 matching over 12 bases. Germline V gene lookup returns CDR1 SGHRS and CDR2 YFSETQ. V trimming: 3 bases; J trimming: 4 bases; junction bases outside the gene matches: 8. The CDR3 extends over 16 amino acids. CDR3 in amino acids: CASSSVTSGGSYEQYF. The CDR3 coding sequence is TGCGCCAGCAGCTCAGTGACTAGCGGGGGCTCTTACGAGCAGTACTTC.

The chain uses TRBV12-3 or TRBV12-4 and TRBJ2-5, with D maybe TRBD1 (5 bases). This CDR3 has 13 amino acids. V lost 3 bases and J lost 1, with 6 bases in between. CDR3 sequence reads: CASSFQGQETQYF. CDR3 DNA sequence: TGTGCCAGCAGTTTCCAGGGCCAAGAGACCCAGTACTTC.

This clone was picked up many times. This rearrangement joins TRBV28 to TRBJ1-1; TRBD1 matches at 9 bases. CDR1 is MDHEN and CDR2 is SYDVKM in the germline V gene. The CDR3 is made up of 19 amino acids. The V segment lost 5 bases and the J segment 5 bases; nucleotides outside the gene matches: 21. The CDR3 loop reads CASSLLYGLPTGGETEAFF. DNA of the CDR3: TGTGCCAGCAGTCTCCTTTACGGCCTACCGACAGGGGGTGAAACTGAAGCTTTCTTT.

The rearrangement joins TRBV6-2 or TRBV6-3 to TRBJ2-5; D call uncertain. The germline V gene has CDR1 MNHEY and CDR2 SVGEGT. V was clipped by 2 bases and J by 5 bases, with 12 bases between them. The CDR3 runs to 14 residues. CDR3 coding DNA: TGTGCCAGCAGTTACGTAAGCGCAGCGGAGACCCAGTACTTC. Translation gives CASSYVSAAETQYF.

This chain uses TRBV7-2 with TRBJ2-3; 7 positions agree with TRBD2. Germline V gene data show CDR1 as SGHTA and CDR2 as FQGNSA. Trimming at V came to 7 bases and at J to 4 bases, leaving 14 bases not matched to a gene. This CDR3 region has 16 residues. CDR3 sequence: CASTQLTGTIPDTQYF. The DNA for the CDR3 is TGTGCCAGCACCCAACTCACCGGGACTATACCAGATACGCAGTATTTT.

The rearrangement uses TRBV19 and TRBJ1-2; 7 bases are shared with TRBD1. This CDR3 spans 14 amino acids. After removal of 4 bases from V and 4 bases from J, the junction contained 6 bases not matched to a gene. Germline loops: CDR1 LNHDA, CDR2 SQIVND (reference sequence). CDR3 coding DNA: TGTGCCAGTAGTACCCGACAGGGCGCCTATGGCTACACCTTC. Translation gives CASSTRQGAYGYTF.

As concerns this clone: Germline and junction disagree at one end, which may indicate a read error. The chain carries TRBV7-9 and TRBJ1-5; D remains ambiguous. The CDR3 loop spans 13 amino acids. Germline V gives CDR1 SEHNR, CDR2 FQNEAQ (reference sequence). CDR3 nucleotides: TGTGCCAGCAGCTTAGATGGCAGGCCCCCCAAGGATTTT. Its protein product is CASSLDGRPPKDF. The whole variable domain, filled in from reference TRBV7-9 and TRBJ1-5, reads DTGVSQNPRHKITKRGQNVTFRCDPISEHNRLYWYRQTLGQGPEFLTYFQNEAQLEKSRLLSDRFSAERPKGSFSTLEIQRTEQGDSAMYLCASSLDGRPPKDFGDGTRLSIL.

This clone appeared a few times. The gene calls are TRBV19 and TRBJ1-2, with D hard to call. The V and J ends lost 2 bases and 0 bases respectively, with 16 bases between them. From germline, CDR1 is LNHDA and CDR2 SQIVND (reference sequence). This CDR3 is 17 amino acids long. The CDR3 loop reads CASSISGWAAPNYGYTF. The CDR3 DNA reads as TGTGCCAGTAGTATAAGCGGATGGGCAGCGCCTAACTATGGCTACACCTTC.

This clone was observed a single time. The chain uses TRBV19 and TRBJ2-1; tentative D call: TRBD2 (5 bases). This CDR3 comprises 15 residues. Germline CDR1 LNHDA, CDR2 SQIVND (reference sequence). V shed 5 bases and J shed 2 bases, with 13 bases lying between them. CDR3 bases: TGTGCCAGTAGTCCCTGGGGAGATCCCTACAATGAGCAGTTCTTC. Translated: CASSPWGDPYNEQFF.

V and J are TRBV12-3 or TRBV12-4 and TRBJ1-1; D gene unclear. CDR3 length: 11 amino acids. Trimming pared 6 bases from V and 8 bases from J, leaving 10 bases between. The CDR3 nucleotides read TGTGCCAGCAGCCCAGGTAAAGAAGCTTTCTTT. It is translated as CASSPGKEAFF.

The chain links TRBV5-1 to TRBJ2-5; maybe TRBD1 (6 bases). Trimming took 3 bases from V and 2 from J, leaving 11 bases between them. The CDR3 is 14 amino acids. CDR1 and CDR2 (germline): SGHRS, YFSETQ. The CDR3 DNA reads TGCGCCAGCAGCTCCTGGACAGTACAAGAGACCCAGTACTTC. Its translation: CASSSWTVQETQYF.

The chain is built from TRBV9 and TRBJ2-7; TRBD1 might be the D (5 bases). There are 14 residues in the CDR3. Germline-derived CDR1 and CDR2 are SGDLS and YYNGEE. Trimming removed 0 bases from V and 2 bases from J, with 9 bases in between. The CDR3: CASSVGTGAYEQYF. CDR3 sequence (DNA): TGTGCCAGCAGCGTAGGTACAGGCGCCTACGAGCAGTACTTC.